The 17 T cell receptor beta chains listed next were all sequenced from one sample in a study of shared clonotypes between healthy human individuals. The method was immunoSEQ multiplex PCR; TCRdb's version includes in-frame clones alone and lacks a portion of them. Found here are about 1,900,000 clones, about 95% of them singletons; the top ten hold under 1.5%. Naive CD8 populations comprised CD45RO-negative cells positively selected for CCR7, excluding terminally differentiated effector memory CD45RA+ cells. Material for sequencing was naive CD8+ T cells sorted from blood. The receptors shown here come from a man younger than 30 in good health.

The rearrangement links TRBV7-2 to TRBJ2-3; 8 bases line up with TRBD2. V trimming: 2 bases; J trimming: 0 bases; junction bases outside the gene matches: 1. This CDR3 has 15 residues. The germline CDR1 and CDR2 sequences are SGHTA and FQGNSA. The CDR3 DNA reads TGTGCCAGCAGCTTACAGCGGGAGAGCACAGATACGCAGTATTTT. Its protein product is CASSLQRESTDTQYF.

The chain couples TRBV7-2 to TRBJ2-1, with D possibly being TRBD2 (5 bases). The CDR3 spans 15 residues. Per the germline V gene, CDR1 is SGHTA and CDR2 is FQGNSA. Deletions cut 5 bases from V and 2 bases from J, with 13 bases between. CDR3 in amino acids: CASSPADVTYNEQFF. CDR3 bases: TGTGCCAGCAGCCCAGCGGACGTCACCTACAATGAGCAGTTCTTC.

The rearrangement uses TRBV28 and TRBJ2-2; 9 positions match TRBD2. Trimming at V came to 7 bases and at J to 7 bases, leaving 7 bases not matched to a gene. This CDR3 spans 14 amino acids. CDR1 is MDHEN, CDR2 SYDVKM, per germline. The CDR3 protein is CASKGSGGLGELFF. In DNA form, the CDR3 reads TGTGCCAGCAAAGGAAGCGGGGGGCTCGGGGAGCTGTTTTTT.

This chain links TRBV27 with TRBJ1-2; possibly TRBD1 for D (5 bases). This CDR3 is 14 amino acids long. V was clipped by 8 bases and J by 4 bases, with 17 bases between them. Germline V CDR1 and CDR2: MNHEY, SMNVEV (reference sequence). CDR3 bases: TGTGCCAGCGGGTTTACAGGTTCTGGCTATGGCTACACCTTC. It encodes CASGFTGSGYGYTF.

This clone has a single count. The chain links TRBV27 to TRBJ1-1, with D possibly being TRBD1 (6 bases). This CDR3 comprises 14 residues. The germline gives CDR1 MNHEY, CDR2 SMNVEV (reference sequence). V was clipped by 9 bases and J by 5 bases, with 19 bases between them. Here the CDR3 DNA reads TGTGCCAGTGGACTGGTGGGGGCTAGGACTGAAGCTTTCTTT. This gives the protein CASGLVGARTEAFF.

The V call is TRBV7-9, the J call TRBJ2-5, with TRBD2 matching 10 bases. There are 15 residues in the CDR3. Per the germline V gene, CDR1 is SEHNR and CDR2 is FQNEAQ (reference sequence). J lost 4 bases, V lost 5 bases, and 7 bases had no gene match. The CDR3 sequence is CASSPRIAGGETQYF. CDR3 DNA: TGTGCCAGCAGCCCCAGAATAGCGGGGGGAGAGACCCAGTACTTC.

The rearrangement links TRBV7-8 to TRBJ2-7; D is unresolved. Between the trimmed V and J ends, which lost 1 base and 0 bases, there was a span of 7 bases. Germline CDR1 is SGHVS and CDR2 is FQNEAQ. The CDR3 has 14 amino acids. CDR3 loop: CASSLVLASYEQYF. The DNA for the CDR3 is TGTGCCAGCAGCTTAGTACTGGCCTCCTACGAGCAGTACTTC.

The rearrangement joins TRBV4-1 to TRBJ1-2, with a weak D call TRBD1 (6 bases). The CDR3 is 15 residues long. Germline V gene lookup returns CDR1 MGHRA and CDR2 YSYEKL. V lost 2 bases, J lost 6 bases, and 16 bases lay in between. In DNA form, the CDR3 reads TGCGCCAGCAGCCAAATGGGACACTCTGGGAATGGCTACACCTTC. It translates to CASSQMGHSGNGYTF.

The chain employs TRBV4-1 and TRBJ2-7; 8 bases match TRBD1. This CDR3 is built from 15 residues. With 2 bases clipped from V and 1 base from J, the junction kept 4 bases outside the gene matches. CDR1 and CDR2 (germline): MGHRA, YSYEKL. CDR3 in amino acids: CASSQLHRGSYEQYF. In DNA, the CDR3 is TGCGCCAGCAGCCAACTTCACAGGGGGTCCTACGAGCAGTACTTC.

The chain has TRBV4-3 and TRBJ2-7, with 7 bases identical to TRBD2. The CDR3 totals 16 residues. V shed 0 bases and J 4 bases; nucleotides not matched to a gene: 9. The V gene's germline CDR1 is LGHNA and CDR2 YSLEER. The DNA of the CDR3 is TGCGCCAGCAGCCAAGATTTAGGACTAGGCGGTTACGAGCAGTACTTC. Translation gives CASSQDLGLGGYEQYF.

The V gene is TRBV30, the J gene TRBJ1-1; D gene ambiguous. Looked up from germline, CDR1 is GTSNPN and CDR2 is SVGIG (reference sequence). The CDR3 loop spans 13 amino acids. V lost 0 bases to trimming and J lost 7 bases, with 12 bases between them. Here the CDR3 reads CAWSVIPASEAFF. CDR3 bases: TGTGCCTGGAGTGTAATCCCAGCGAGTGAAGCTTTCTTT.

The chain uses TRBV19 and TRBJ2-7; D might be TRBD1 or TRBD2, each matching 5 bases. The CDR3 sequence is 14 residues long. The ends were cut back, 5 bases at V and 4 bases at J, with 15 bases in the middle. Germline V lookup: CDR1 LNHDA, CDR2 SQIVND (reference sequence). CDR3 loop: CASSGWDGKYEQYF. The CDR3 DNA reads as TGTGCCAGTAGTGGGTGGGACGGGAAGTACGAGCAGTACTTC.

J is TRBJ1-4 and V is TRBV5-1, with TRBD1 identical over 8 bases. The germline CDR1 and CDR2 sequences are SGHRS and YFSETQ. Unmatched junction bases numbered 4, after V lost 2 bases and J lost 4 bases. CDR3 size: 15 residues. The CDR3 bases are TGCGCCAGCAGCTTCCTGACAGGGGATAATGAAAAACTGTTTTTT. As protein: CASSFLTGDNEKLFF.

V and J are TRBV4-3 and TRBJ2-7; D remains ambiguous. CDR3 size: 15 residues. From germline, CDR1 is LGHNA and CDR2 YSLEER. Trimming stripped 0 bases from V and 1 base from J, with 10 bases between. CDR3 sequence (DNA): TGCGCCAGCAGCCAAGATCAAGCTAGTTCCTACGAGCAGTACTTC. Protein product: CASSQDQASSYEQYF.

The V call is TRBV7-8, the J call TRBJ2-1; TRBD2 matches at 14 bases. With V trimmed by 5 bases and J by 1 base, 7 bases remained unmatched. CDR1 and CDR2 (germline): SGHVS, FQNEAQ. The CDR3 runs to 18 residues. The CDR3 protein is CASSIGLAGGSSYNEQFF. Here the CDR3 DNA reads TGTGCCAGCAGCATTGGACTAGCGGGAGGTTCTTCCTACAATGAGCAGTTCTTC.

This clone was found once. The chain employs TRBV10-2 and TRBJ2-4; D is tentatively TRBD1 or TRBD2 (5 bases each). CDR1 and CDR2 (germline): WSHSY, SAAADI. Trimming stripped 1 base from V and 12 bases from J, with 16 bases between. The CDR3 sequence is 14 residues long. The CDR3 region has the DNA TGCGCCAGCAGTGAGTTTCTTGGGACGGTCCATCAGTACTTC. Protein sequence: CASSEFLGTVHQYF.

The chain recombines TRBV27 with TRBJ1-6; D remains unclear. Between the trimmed V and J ends, which lost 5 bases and 0 bases, there was a span of 11 bases. The CDR3 contains 16 residues. Germline CDR1 is MNHEY and CDR2 is SMNVEV (reference sequence). The CDR3 here is CASSPTPSSYNSPLHF. CDR3 sequence (DNA): TGTGCCAGCAGTCCCACCCCGAGCTCCTATAATTCACCCCTCCACTTT.